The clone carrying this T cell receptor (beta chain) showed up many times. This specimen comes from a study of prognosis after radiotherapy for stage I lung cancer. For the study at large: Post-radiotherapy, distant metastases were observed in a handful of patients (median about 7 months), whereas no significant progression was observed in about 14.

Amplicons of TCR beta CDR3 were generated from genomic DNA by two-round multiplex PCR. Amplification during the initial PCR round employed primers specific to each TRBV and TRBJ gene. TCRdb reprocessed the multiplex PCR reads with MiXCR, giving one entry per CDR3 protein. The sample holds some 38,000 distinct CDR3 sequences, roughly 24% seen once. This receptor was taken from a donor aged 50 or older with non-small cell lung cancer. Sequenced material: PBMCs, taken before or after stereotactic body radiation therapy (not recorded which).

CDR3 nucleotides: TGTGCCTGGGAAGGACAGGGACGCACAGATACGCAGTATTTT. It specifies CAWEGQGRTDTQYF. The V gene is TRBV30, the J gene TRBJ2-3; TRBD1 agrees at 8 bases. This CDR3 spans 14 amino acids. Germline CDR1 GTSNPN, CDR2 SVGIG (reference sequence). The J segment lost 1 base and the V segment lost 5 bases, leaving 5 bases of the junction unmatched.